This is a list of T cell receptor beta chains from one sample in a study of blood T cell repertoires in COVID-19. Clones were read by immunoSEQ multiplex PCR, and TCRdb kept only the in-frame ones, dropping some. The data contain about 290,000 clones, about 82% of them singletons. Sequencing was carried out using peripheral blood. Every receptor here comes from a woman aged 45-65 years with active or convalescent COVID-19. CDR3s include the opening cysteine and the closing phenylalanine or tryptophan. A D gene is named only where the DNA matches it firmly. For some rows the clone size is stated as once, few or many, or as a class when expanded; others skip it.

>TRBJ1-2|TRBD1|TRBV6-2/TRBV6-3|-
CASSGQGGYGYTF
TGTGCCAGCAGTGGACAGGGAGGGTATGGCTACACCTTC
>TRBJ2-1|TRBD2|TRBV7-3|-
CASSLSGRGNNEQFF
TGTGCCAGCAGCTTAAGCGGGAGGGGCAACAATGAGCAGTTCTTC
>TRBJ2-7|-|TRBV14|-
CASRPTRSVGYEQYF
TGTGCCAGCAGACCGACCAGGTCGGTTGGGTACGAGCAGTACTTC
>TRBJ2-7|-|TRBV4-1|-
CASSQVWARGIYEQYF
TGCGCCAGCAGCCAAGTATGGGCCAGAGGGATTTACGAGCAGTACTTC
>TRBJ2-7|TRBD1|TRBV9|-
CASSVAGAGTGGSYEQYF
TGTGCCAGCAGCGTAGCAGGAGCCGGGACAGGGGGCTCCTACGAGCAGTACTTC
>TRBJ1-4|-|TRBV5-1|-
CASSFQPRLGNEKLFF
TGCGCCAGCAGCTTCCAGCCGCGGCTAGGTAATGAAAAACTGTTTTTT
>TRBJ1-1|-|TRBV7-9|-
CASSSQDNTEAFF
TGTGCCAGCAGCTCACAGGATAACACTGAAGCTTTCTTT
>TRBJ2-7|-|TRBV12-3/TRBV12-4|once
CASRSLGDGEQYF
TGTGCCAGCAGATCCTTGGGAGACGGCGAGCAGTACTTC
>TRBJ2-3|TRBD2|TRBV3-1/TRBV3-2|-
CASSLIGGTSGSPQQYF
TGTGCCAGCAGCCTCATCGGGGGGACTAGCGGATCCCCCCAACAGTATTTT
>TRBJ2-5|-|TRBV7-2|-
CASSPGVVQETQYF
TGTGCCAGCAGCCCAGGGGTTGTCCAAGAGACCCAGTACTTC
>TRBJ2-5|TRBD2|TRBV5-1|-
CASSLAGVKGETQYF
TGCGCCAGCAGCCTAGCGGGAGTAAAAGGAGAGACCCAGTACTTC
>TRBJ2-1|TRBD2|TRBV5-6|-
CASLLSTSGKFVPYNEQFF
TGTGCCAGCTTACTTTCGACTAGCGGGAAGTTTGTCCCCTACAATGAGCAGTTCTTC
>TRBJ2-7|TRBD2|TRBV9|-
CASSVGSQTGGAPYEQYF
TGTGCCAGCAGCGTAGGTTCCCAAACGGGGGGGGCCCCCTACGAGCAGTACTTC
>TRBJ1-4|-|TRBV28|-
CASSLGGGDEKLFF
TGTGCCAGCAGTTTAGGGGGAGGGGATGAAAAACTGTTTTTT
>TRBJ2-3|TRBD2|TRBV7-8|few
CASSPGLVRDTDTQYF
TGTGCCAGCAGCCCTGGACTAGTACGGGACACAGATACGCAGTATTTT
>TRBJ2-3|-|TRBV4-1|-
CASSQDGTVTDTQYF
TGCGCCAGCAGCCAAGATGGAACAGTGACAGATACGCAGTATTTT
>TRBJ2-2|-|TRBV15|-
CATSTQGQGEVWTGELFF
TGTGCCACCAGCACCCAAGGGCAGGGTGAAGTATGGACCGGGGAGCTGTTTTTT
>TRBJ2-7|TRBD2|TRBV6-1|-
CASSAGLAQTSYEQYF
TGTGCCAGCAGTGCAGGACTAGCGCAGACCTCCTACGAGCAGTACTTC
>TRBJ1-1|-|TRBV5-6|-
CASSLRENTEAFF
TGTGCCAGCAGCTTAAGAGAGAACACTGAAGCTTTCTTT
>TRBJ2-7|-|TRBV7-8|-
CASSTQGRSYEQYF
TGTGCCAGCTCCACGCAGGGGCGCTCCTACGAGCAGTACTTC
>TRBJ2-1|TRBD2|TRBV7-2|-
CASSPGTSGKIGNEQFF
TGTGCCAGCAGTCCCGGGACTAGCGGGAAAATAGGCAATGAGCAGTTCTTC
>TRBJ1-2|TRBD1|TRBV29-1|-
CSCGTGGYGYTF
TGCAGTTGCGGGACAGGGGGTTATGGCTACACCTTC
>TRBJ2-1|TRBD2|TRBV27|once
CASSVLTSGRSYNEQFF
TGTGCCAGCAGTGTTTTGACTAGCGGGAGGAGCTACAATGAGCAGTTCTTC
>TRBJ2-1|-|TRBV27|-
CASSFSAAYNEQFF
TGTGCCAGCAGTTTCTCAGCGGCCTACAATGAGCAGTTCTTC
>TRBJ2-7|-|TRBV2|-
CASSPLTNRPPLYEQYF
TGTGCCAGCAGTCCTCTGACCAACAGGCCCCCTCTCTACGAGCAGTACTTC
>TRBJ1-4|TRBD1|TRBV7-9|few
CASSAGTVLQEKLFF
TGTGCCAGCAGCGCGGGGACAGTTCTACAAGAAAAACTGTTTTTT
>TRBJ2-6|-|TRBV18|-
CASSPKNLQGSGANVLTF
TGTGCCAGCTCACCGAAAAATCTGCAGGGCTCTGGGGCCAACGTCCTGACTTTC
>TRBJ2-1|-|TRBV10-3|-
CAISDPAGYNEQFF
TGTGCCATCAGTGACCCAGCGGGCTACAATGAGCAGTTCTTC
>TRBJ1-1|TRBD1|TRBV27|-
CASRSGTGGLGTEAFF
TGTGCCAGCAGATCCGGGACAGGGGGCTTGGGCACTGAAGCTTTCTTT
>TRBJ1-1|TRBD1|TRBV2|few
CASSISGQGARAFF
TGTGCCAGCAGTATTTCCGGGCAGGGGGCTCGTGCTTTCTTT
>TRBJ1-5|-|TRBV4-1|-
CASSQDPAGSNQPQHF
TGCGCCAGCAGCCAAGATCCGGCGGGCAGCAATCAGCCCCAGCATTTT
>TRBJ2-7|TRBD2|TRBV29-1|-
CSATSGRDYEQYF
TGCAGCGCTACTAGCGGGAGGGACTACGAGCAGTACTTC
>TRBJ2-1|TRBD2|TRBV7-3|-
CASSLAGVRSNEQFF
TGTGCCAGCAGCTTAGCGGGAGTACGGAGCAATGAGCAGTTCTTC
>TRBJ2-7|TRBD2|TRBV20-1|-
CSASTSGSLGEQYF
TGCAGTGCCAGTACTAGCGGGTCCCTTGGGGAGCAGTACTTC
>TRBJ2-1|TRBD2|TRBV29-1|-
CSVENPLAGKQFF
TGCAGCGTTGAAAACCCACTAGCGGGGAAGCAGTTCTTC
>TRBJ2-2|TRBD1|TRBV7-6|-
CASSLDRGADTGELFF
TGTGCCAGCAGCTTAGACAGGGGGGCGGACACCGGGGAGCTGTTTTTT
>TRBJ2-7|TRBD2|TRBV5-1|-
CASSPTWRELYEQYF
TGCGCCAGCAGCCCGACCTGGCGGGAGCTATACGAGCAGTACTTC
>TRBJ2-3|TRBD2|TRBV5-4|-
CASSLVGTSGRETQYF
TGTGCCAGCAGCTTGGTAGGGACTAGCGGGAGGGAGACGCAGTATTTT
>TRBJ2-3|TRBD1|TRBV12-3/TRBV12-4|-
CASSSDRRDTQYF
TGTGCCAGCAGTTCGGACAGGCGAGATACGCAGTATTTT
>TRBJ2-7|TRBD2|TRBV7-8|once
CASSLVPGTSGNPGEQYF
TGTGCCAGCAGCTTAGTGCCCGGGACTAGCGGGAACCCAGGCGAGCAGTACTTC
>TRBJ1-5|TRBD1|TRBV28|-
CASSLTGTGTGPNQPQHF
TGTGCCAGCAGTTTGACCGGCACCGGGACAGGGCCTAATCAGCCCCAGCATTTT
>TRBJ2-1|-|TRBV24-1|-
CATRNLNEQFF
TGTGCCACCAGAAACTTGAATGAGCAGTTCTTC
>TRBJ2-5|-|TRBV6-5|few
CASSQDMSFAETQYF
TGTGCCAGCAGTCAGGACATGTCCTTCGCAGAGACCCAGTACTTC
>TRBJ2-5|-|TRBV2|-
CASSGEPMAQYF
TGTGCCAGCTCTGGTGAGCCGATGGCCCAGTACTTC
>TRBJ2-2|TRBD2|TRBV6-5|-
CAVASTSGATGELFF
TGTGCCGTGGCTTCGACTAGCGGTGCAACCGGGGAGCTGTTTTTT
>TRBJ2-7|-|TRBV11-2|few
CASSRSYEQYF
TGTGCCAGCAGCCGCTCCTACGAGCAGTACTTC
>TRBJ2-6|-|TRBV19|-
CASSIEWARSSGANVLTF
TGTGCCAGTAGTATAGAATGGGCTCGATCCTCTGGGGCCAACGTCCTGACTTTC
>TRBJ2-2|TRBD1|TRBV5-1|once
CASSPDRPNTGELFF
TGCGCCAGCAGCCCGGACAGGCCGAACACCGGGGAGCTGTTTTTT
>TRBJ1-6|-|TRBV5-5|once
CASSLGGYNSPLHF
TGTGCCAGCAGCTTAGGGGGATATAATTCACCCCTCCACTTT
>TRBJ1-1|TRBD1|TRBV3-1/TRBV3-2|-
CASGWTGGRAEAFF
TGTGCCAGCGGATGGACAGGGGGGAGGGCTGAAGCTTTCTTT
>TRBJ1-5|-|TRBV2|once
CASRDDSLNQPQHF
TGTGCCAGCAGAGATGACAGCCTCAATCAGCCCCAGCATTTT
>TRBJ1-2|-|TRBV12-3/TRBV12-4|-
CASSLGQRALGTF
TGTGCCAGCAGTTTAGGCCAGCGGGCCCTGGGGACCTTC
>TRBJ2-7|-|TRBV10-3|-
CAISELDEQYF
TGTGCCATCAGTGAGCTCGACGAGCAGTACTTC
>TRBJ2-7|-|TRBV11-2|-
CASSLGRGPPYEQYF
TGTGCCAGCAGCTTAGGAAGAGGTCCTCCCTACGAGCAGTACTTC
>TRBJ2-3|TRBD2|TRBV10-3|-
CAIRPSGYSADTQYF
TGTGCCATCAGACCTAGCGGGTATTCCGCAGATACGCAGTATTTT